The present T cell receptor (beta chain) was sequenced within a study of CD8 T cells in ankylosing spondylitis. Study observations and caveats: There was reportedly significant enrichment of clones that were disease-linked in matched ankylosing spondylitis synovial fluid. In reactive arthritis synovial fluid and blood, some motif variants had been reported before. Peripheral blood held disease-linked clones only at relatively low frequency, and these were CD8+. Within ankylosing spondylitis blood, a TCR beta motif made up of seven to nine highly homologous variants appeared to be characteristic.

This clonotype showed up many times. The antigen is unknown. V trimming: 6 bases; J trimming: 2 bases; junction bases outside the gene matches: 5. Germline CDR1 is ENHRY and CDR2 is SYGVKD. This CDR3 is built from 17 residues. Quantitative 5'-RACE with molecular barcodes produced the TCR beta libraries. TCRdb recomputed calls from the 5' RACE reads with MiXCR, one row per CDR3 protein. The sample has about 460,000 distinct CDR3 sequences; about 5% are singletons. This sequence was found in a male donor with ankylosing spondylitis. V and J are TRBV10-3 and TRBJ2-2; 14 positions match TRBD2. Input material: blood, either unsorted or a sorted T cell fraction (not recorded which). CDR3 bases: TGTGCCATCAGCGGGACTAGCGGGAGCCGTAACACCGGGGAGCTGTTTTTT. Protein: CAISGTSGSRNTGELFF.